Following are 20 T cell receptor beta chains from one sample sequenced in a study of blood T cell repertoires in COVID-19. Libraries were prepared by immunoSEQ multiplex PCR; TCRdb keeps only in-frame clonotypes and omits some of them. The repertoire holds 200,000 to 300,000 clones, about 88% seen once, with approximately 5.1% in the top ten. The specimen was peripheral blood. Receptors were obtained from a woman aged 60 to 75 with COVID-19, enrolled during active disease.

This clone has a single count. The chain employs TRBV4-3 and TRBJ1-4, with D possibly being TRBD1 (6 bases). In germline, CDR1 is LGHNA, CDR2 YSLEER. CDR3 length equals 18 residues. V was clipped by 0 bases and J by 3 bases, with 17 bases between them. CDR3 DNA sequence: TGCGCCAGCAGCCAAGATGGAGGAGGGGGGGCGGCTAATGAAAAACTGTTTTTT. As protein: CASSQDGGGGAANEKLFF.

The rearrangement links TRBV7-9 to TRBJ1-5, with 9 bases identical to TRBD1. CDR3 length equals 15 residues. The germline CDR1 and CDR2 sequences are SEHNR and FQNEAQ (reference sequence). J was trimmed by 7 bases and V by 2 bases; bases with no gene match: 6. The CDR3 loop reads CASSLSGQGGQPQHF. The CDR3 DNA sequence: TGTGCCAGCAGCTTATCGGGACAGGGAGGCCAGCCCCAGCATTTT.

The V gene is TRBV6-1, the J gene TRBJ1-2, with a weak D call TRBD1 (5 bases). The CDR3 runs to 15 residues. Trimming stripped 2 bases from V and 0 bases from J, with 10 bases between. From germline, CDR1 is MNHNS and CDR2 SASEGT. This CDR3 reads CASSEPGGPNYGYTF. The CDR3 bases are TGTGCCAGCAGTGAACCGGGGGGTCCTAACTATGGCTACACCTTC.

This clone was observed a single time. This chain joins TRBV27 and TRBJ2-2; TRBD1 matches at 7 bases. The V segment lost 3 bases and the J segment 7 bases; nucleotides outside the gene matches: 5. Germline V lookup: CDR1 MNHEY, CDR2 SMNVEV (reference sequence). CDR3 size: 14 residues. In DNA, the CDR3 is TGTGCCAGCAGTTTCCGGGACAGAAACGGGGAGCTGTTTTTT. It translates to CASSFRDRNGELFF.

This clone was detected only a few times. Written as DNA, the CDR3 is TGTGCCAGCAGCTTAGGCCTAGCGGGAGCGTTTGGGATACACACAGATACGCAGTATTTT. Translating gives CASSLGLAGAFGIHTDTQYF. The V gene is TRBV7-6, the J gene TRBJ2-3; 10 bases line up with TRBD2. Germline V lookup: CDR1 SGHVS, CDR2 FNYEAQ. V lost 1 base to trimming and J lost 2 bases; unmatched junction nucleotides: 15. The CDR3 spans 20 residues. Drawing the rest from reference TRBV7-6 and TRBJ2-3, the complete variable domain is GAGVSQSPRYKVTKRGQDVALRCDPISGHVSLYWYRQALGQGPEFLTYFNYEAQQDKSGLPNDRFSAERPEGSISTLTIQRTEQRDSAMYRCASSLGLAGAFGIHTDTQYFGPGTRLTVL.

V usage is TRBV28 and J usage is TRBJ1-6; D perhaps matches TRBD1 (5 bases). CDR1 and CDR2 (germline): MDHEN, SYDVKM. This CDR3 is built from 16 residues. Trimming took 1 base from V and 6 from J, leaving 13 bases between them. Written as DNA, the CDR3 is TGTGCCAGCAGTTTATTTTCAGGGAAGAGTAATTCACCCCTCCACTTT. Its protein is CASSLFSGKSNSPLHF.

The rearrangement links TRBV6-1 to TRBJ2-2; 9 nucleotides match TRBD1. CDR1 and CDR2 (germline): MNHNS, SASEGT. With 4 bases clipped from V and 4 bases from J, the junction kept 7 bases outside the gene matches. CDR3 length: 16 amino acids. CDR3 residues: CASSVNRGRRTGELFF. The CDR3 nucleotides are TGTGCCAGCAGTGTGAACAGGGGGCGCCGCACCGGGGAGCTGTTTTTT.

V and J are TRBV7-3 and TRBJ2-1; no firm D call. This CDR3 contains 14 residues. CDR1 is SGHTA, CDR2 FQGTGA, per germline. Trimming shortened V by 4 bases and J by 6 bases, and 13 bases separated the two germline ends. CDR3 loop: CASSSDPSGNEQFF. CDR3 DNA: TGTGCCAGCAGCTCCGACCCTTCGGGCAATGAGCAGTTCTTC.

The chain couples TRBV5-6 to TRBJ2-7; weak D call: TRBD2 (5 bases). Germline CDR1 and CDR2: SGHDT and YYEEEE. V was shortened by 4 bases and J by 1 base, with 9 bases between the two germline ends. The CDR3 consists of 13 residues. In DNA form, the CDR3 reads TGTGCCAGCAGCCCCAGCGGATCCTACGAGCAGTACTTC. Protein: CASSPSGSYEQYF.

The chain is built from TRBV19 and TRBJ2-3; 9 bases align to TRBD1. Unmatched junction bases numbered 11, after V lost 5 bases and J lost 2 bases. CDR1 is LNHDA and CDR2 is SQIVND in the germline V gene (reference sequence). The CDR3 extends over 17 amino acids. CDR3 nucleotides: TGTGCCAGTAGTGCTGGGACAGGGACCCTATACACAGATACGCAGTATTTT. Protein: CASSAGTGTLYTDTQYF.

J is TRBJ2-1 and V is TRBV28; 9 nucleotides match TRBD2. Per germline, CDR1 MDHEN and CDR2 SYDVKM. V trimming: 6 bases; J trimming: 8 bases; junction bases outside the gene matches: 8. There are 14 residues in the CDR3. CDR3 coding DNA: TGTGCCAGCAGGGGCCTAGCGGGGTTCCATGAGCAGTTCTTC. This sequence encodes CASRGLAGFHEQFF.

This rearrangement joins TRBV28 to TRBJ1-5; perhaps TRBD1 as D (5 bases). Germline V CDR1 and CDR2: MDHEN, SYDVKM. This CDR3 is built from 17 residues. V gave up 5 bases and J gave up 5 bases, with 22 bases separating them. CDR3 protein: CASSPRRAVEGYQPQHF. CDR3 DNA sequence: TGTGCCAGCAGTCCTAGGAGGGCAGTCGAGGGGTATCAGCCCCAGCATTTT.

The chain uses TRBV29-1 and TRBJ1-2; 9 nucleotides line up with TRBD1. V was clipped by 7 bases and J by 8 bases; unmatched bases: 8. CDR1 is SQVTM and CDR2 is ANQGSEA in the germline V gene. There are 12 residues in the CDR3. CDR3 in DNA: TGCAGCGAAAGGACAGGGGAAAAAGGCTACACCTTC. It yields the protein CSERTGEKGYTF.

The genes are TRBV28 and TRBJ1-3, with a weak D call TRBD1 (6 bases). Trimming cost V 10 bases and J 0 bases, with 22 bases left between them. This CDR3 comprises 17 residues. CDR1 is MDHEN, CDR2 SYDVKM, per germline. CDR3: CATSRGGKIGSGNTIYF. In nucleotides, the CDR3 is TGTGCCACCTCCAGAGGGGGTAAAATCGGCTCTGGAAACACCATATATTTT.

Regarding this clone: Other DNA variants within this sample encode the same CDR3. The chain recombines TRBV19 with TRBJ1-5; 7 bases map to TRBD1. CDR3 length: 14 residues. Germline trimming cut 4 bases from V and 2 bases from J; bases unmatched to any gene: 2. Per germline, CDR1 LNHDA and CDR2 SQIVND (reference sequence). In DNA form, the CDR3 reads TGTGCCAGTAGTACCACAGGGGGCAATCAGCCCCAGCATTTT. Its translation is CASSTTGGNQPQHF.

Of note for this clone: A junction end diverges from the germline sequence, so it may reflect a read error. The V gene is TRBV14, the J gene TRBJ2-1; 12 nucleotides match TRBD1. Germline CDR1 reads SGHDN; CDR2 reads FVKESK. The CDR3 sequence is 13 residues long. The CDR3 coding sequence is TGTGCCAGCAGCCAAGCTGGGACAGGGGGCTTACTCTTC. It encodes CASSQAGTGGLLF.

This chain links TRBV28 with TRBJ1-3; no reliable D call. The CDR3 covers 15 residues. CDR1 is MDHEN and CDR2 is SYDVKM in the germline V gene. V lost 5 bases, J lost 0 bases, and 11 bases lay in between. The CDR3 DNA follows: TGTGCCAGCAGTAGAACAGCCTTCTCTGGAAACACCATATATTTT. Translating gives CASSRTAFSGNTIYF.

The J gene is TRBJ1-4, the V gene TRBV2; possible D gene TRBD1, 5 bases. V was cut by 5 bases and J by 6 bases, with 13 bases left in between. The CDR3 spans 14 residues. Germline-derived CDR1 and CDR2 are SNHLY and FYNNEI. The DNA for the CDR3 is TGTGCCAGCAGTCCAACGGCAGGGCATGAAAAACTGTTTTTT. Its translation is CASSPTAGHEKLFF.

The chain couples TRBV6-4 to TRBJ2-2; 10 bases align to TRBD1. The CDR3 is 15 amino acids. Germline CDR1 and CDR2: MRHNA and SNTAGT. The V gene end was trimmed by 0 bases and the J gene end by 7 bases; junction bases not matched to a gene: 2. CDR3 residues: CASSDSGTGVGELFF. The CDR3 nucleotides are TGTGCCAGCAGTGACTCCGGGACAGGGGTCGGGGAGCTGTTTTTT.

The V and J genes are TRBV20-1 and TRBJ1-1; the D is unclear. Germline V gives CDR1 DFQATT, CDR2 SNEGSKA (reference sequence). The germline V and J ends were trimmed by 1 base and 4 bases, with 4 bases remaining between them. There are 11 residues in the CDR3. The CDR3 coding sequence is TGCAGTGCTAGAGTCATCACTGAAGCTTTCTTT. Its protein product is CSARVITEAFF.